Listed below are T cell receptor beta chains from one sample, sequenced in a study of CD8+ T cells in alopecia areata. Profiled with immunoSEQ multiplex PCR; TCRdb holds only in-frame clones, not every one. The table has approximately 150,000 clones, around 55% seen once. The material sequenced was CD4+ T cells sorted from blood. The receptors were sampled from a human donor in good health. The CDR3 runs from the conserved cysteine through the conserved F or W. The order of the fields is V gene, J gene, CDR3 protein.

>TRBV4-1|TRBJ1-4
CASSHRQGTTNEKLFF
>TRBV29-1|TRBJ2-1
CSVEDKTSSYNEQFF
>TRBV30|TRBJ1-2
CAWSVRRTVYGYTF
>TRBV11-3|TRBJ2-7
CASSISPGGEQYF
>TRBV30|TRBJ1-1
CAWSASVNTEAFF
>TRBV9|TRBJ1-5
CASSVNPDDQPQHF
>TRBV2|TRBJ2-7
CASLSQSSYEQYF
>TRBV29-1|TRBJ2-1
CSVDSGGYNEQFF
>TRBV5-6|TRBJ1-2
CASSLVGRDNYGYTF
>TRBV30|TRBJ1-2
CAWSEEGWSYGYTF
>TRBV11-2|TRBJ2-7
CASSLHRVSSYEQYF
>TRBV7-2|TRBJ2-1
CASSFGRASYNEQFF
>TRBV6-5|TRBJ1-1
CASSSDRGGTEAFF
>TRBV7-2|TRBJ2-2
CASSSDTNTGELFF
>TRBV6-5|TRBJ2-3
CASSYLEAQYF
>TRBV6-1|TRBJ2-5
CASSEAPGKRGQYF
>TRBV9|TRBJ2-1
CASSTLAGDNEQFF
>TRBV4-1|TRBJ1-1
CASSQVMGRAAVTEAFF
>TRBV30|TRBJ1-5
CAWRFGENQPQHF
>TRBV4-1|TRBJ2-5
CASSRTGLSGETQYF
>TRBV11-2|TRBJ1-2
CASSLTPNYGYTF
>TRBV6-5|TRBJ2-5
CASSYSRAGGQTQYF
>TRBV29-1|TRBJ1-1
CSVVASPTEAFF
>TRBV30|TRBJ1-1
CAWRPGLNTEAFF
>TRBV5-6|TRBJ2-1
CASSEAGRVGNEQFF
>TRBV29-1|TRBJ1-1
CSVAAPVNTEAFF
>TRBV30|TRBJ1-5
CAWSPGTATNQPQHF
>TRBV27|TRBJ1-2
CASSWQRNYGYTF
>TRBV29-1|TRBJ2-7
CSVYRVGYEQYF
>TRBV7-9|TRBJ2-7
CASSLGGQGDEQYF
>TRBV7-9|TRBJ2-3
CASSQDAGDTQYF
>TRBV20-1|TRBJ2-7
CSARRDYEQYF
>TRBV20-1|TRBJ1-1
CSAMRVAEAFF
>TRBV5-1|TRBJ1-5
CASSFGGNQPQHF
>TRBV2|TRBJ1-2
CASSQQGDYGYTF
>TRBV5-1|TRBJ1-1
CASSLAQTANTEAFF
>TRBV29-1|TRBJ2-7
CSVQALLAGRHEQYF
>TRBV7-9|TRBJ2-3
CASSPRTGDTDTQYF
>TRBV14|TRBJ2-7
CASSQDSGEKQYF
>TRBV7-2|TRBJ2-1
CASSPSGPNEQFF
>TRBV5-5|TRBJ2-1
CASSLGDSGQGKNEQFF
>TRBV6-5|TRBJ1-4
CASSRTVYEKLFF
>TRBV9|TRBJ1-1
CASSVGTGLPTEAFF
>TRBV29-1|TRBJ1-2
CSVDQGPYGYTF
>TRBV13|TRBJ2-7
CASSLMGQGLYEQYF
>TRBV9|TRBJ1-4
CASSVEGEKLFF
>TRBV5-1|TRBJ2-5
CASSFGSQETQYF
>TRBV4-2|TRBJ1-2
CASSQDMAGGYTF
>TRBV9|TRBJ2-2
CASSVGTNTGELFF
>TRBV7-9|TRBJ1-1
CASSLMGATEAFF
>TRBV15|TRBJ2-5
CATSPVGGPQETQYF
>TRBV10-3|TRBJ2-7
CAISDEPRGHYEQYF
>TRBV29-1|TRBJ1-3
CSVGTGAGNTIYF
>TRBV29-1|TRBJ2-5
CSAGGSQETQYF